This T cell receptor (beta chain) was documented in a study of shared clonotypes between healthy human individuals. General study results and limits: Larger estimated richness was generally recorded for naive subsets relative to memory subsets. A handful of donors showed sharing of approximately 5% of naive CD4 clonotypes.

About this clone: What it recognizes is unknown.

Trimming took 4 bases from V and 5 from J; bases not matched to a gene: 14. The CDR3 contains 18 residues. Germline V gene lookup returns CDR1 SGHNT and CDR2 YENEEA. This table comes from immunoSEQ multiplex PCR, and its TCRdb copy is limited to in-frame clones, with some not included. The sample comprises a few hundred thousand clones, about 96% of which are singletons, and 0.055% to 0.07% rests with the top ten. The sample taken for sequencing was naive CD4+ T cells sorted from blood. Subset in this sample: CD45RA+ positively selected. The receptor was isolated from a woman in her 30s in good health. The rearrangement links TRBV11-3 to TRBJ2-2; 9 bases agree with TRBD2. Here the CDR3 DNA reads TGTGCCAGCAGCTCGACCGGGTTCGTTAGCGGGGGAACCGGGGAGCTGTTTTTT. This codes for CASSSTGFVSGGTGELFF.